These 12 T cell receptor beta chains were sequenced from one sample in a study of T cell repertoires in cytomegalovirus infection. TCRdb fed the reads into MiXCR, producing one record per CDR3 protein. The profile shows about 140,000 distinct CDR3 sequences, under 8% of them singletons. The sample taken for sequencing was PBMCs. These receptors came from a human donor in good health (CMV status not recorded). Some clones in this sample may be carry-over from other donors' samples.

This clonotype was seen at least ten times. V usage is TRBV20-1 and J usage is TRBJ2-1; TRBD2 might be the D (5 bases). CDR1 and CDR2 (germline): DFQATT, SNEGSKA (reference sequence). V was cut by 2 bases and J by 7 bases, with 18 bases left in between. The CDR3 consists of 15 residues. The CDR3 is CSARLLALRGNEQFF. CDR3 nucleotides: TGCAGTGCTAGACTCCTAGCCCTTCGAGGAAATGAGCAGTTCTTC.

The table lists this clonotype with a few counts. The chain links TRBV10-3 to TRBJ2-3; 7 positions match TRBD2. After removal of 2 bases from V and 0 bases from J, the junction contained 5 bases not matched to a gene. CDR3 size: 16 residues. The germline gives CDR1 ENHRY, CDR2 SYGVKD. The DNA of the CDR3 is TGTGCCATCAGTGAGCCTGCCGGGGGGAGCACAGATACGCAGTATTTT. This gives the protein CAISEPAGGSTDTQYF.

The rearrangement joins TRBV20-1 to TRBJ2-1; 7 nucleotides match TRBD2. The CDR3 is made up of 13 amino acids. The ends lost 5 bases at V and 10 bases at J; junction bases unmatched: 11. In germline, CDR1 is DFQATT, CDR2 SNEGSKA (reference sequence). CDR3 in DNA: TGCAGTGCTGGGTCCTTAGCGGGTGACGAGCAGTTCTTC. This codes for CSAGSLAGDEQFF.

The table lists this clonotype with many counts. V gene TRBV7-6 combines with J gene TRBJ2-7; 10 bases map to TRBD2. The V gene's germline CDR1 is SGHVS and CDR2 FNYEAQ. J was trimmed by 2 bases and V by 5 bases; bases with no gene match: 6. This CDR3 has 15 amino acids. The CDR3 coding sequence is TGTGCCAGCAGCACCAGCGGGAGGGCTACCTACGAGCAGTACTTC. This translates into CASSTSGRATYEQYF. The complete variable domain, with remaining parts taken from reference TRBV7-6 and TRBJ2-7, reads GAGVSQSPRYKVTKRGQDVALRCDPISGHVSLYWYRQALGQGPEFLTYFNYEAQQDKSGLPNDRFSAERPEGSISTLTIQRTEQRDSAMYRCASSTSGRATYEQYFGPGTRLTVT.

The rearrangement uses TRBV7-4 and TRBJ2-7; D gene uncertain. Germline V gene data show CDR1 as SGHVT and CDR2 as SQSDAQ. V was cut by 6 bases and J by 2 bases, with 8 bases left in between. The CDR3 is 12 amino acids. The CDR3 is CASSPLPYEQYV. The CDR3 nucleotides read TGTGCCAGCAGTCCCCTGCCCTACGAGCAGTACGTC.

The chain links TRBV7-8 to TRBJ1-2; D is perhaps TRBD1 (5 bases). Germline V gives CDR1 SGHVS, CDR2 FQNEAQ. Trimming left V 5 bases short and J 2 bases short, with 12 bases between. This CDR3 contains 14 residues. CDR3 DNA: TGTGCCAGCAGCCTACATGAGGGGAACTATGGCTACACCTTC. The encoded protein is CASSLHEGNYGYTF. Variable domain in full (rest from reference TRBV7-8 and TRBJ1-2): GAGVSQSPRYKVAKRGQDVALRCDPISGHVSLFWYQQALGQGPEFLTYFQNEAQLDKSGLPSDRFFAERPEGSVSTLKIQRTQQEDSAVYLCASSLHEGNYGYTFGSGTRLTVV.

This clonotype was observed many times. The chain uses TRBV2 and TRBJ2-5, with D possibly TRBD2 on 5 matching bases. Germline CDR1 is SNHLY and CDR2 is FYNNEI. The ends were cut back, 8 bases at V and 1 base at J, with 17 bases in the middle. The CDR3 sequence is 15 residues long. The CDR3 region is CASCFLGRAQETQYF. CDR3 DNA: TGTGCCAGCTGTTTTTTAGGGAGAGCCCAAGAGACCCAGTACTTC. Using reference TRBV2 and TRBJ2-5 for the parts outside the CDR3, the full variable domain is EPEVTQTPSHQVTQMGQEVILRCVPISNHLYFYWYRQILGQKVEFLVSFYNNEISEKSEIFDDQFSVERPDGSNFTLKIRSTKLEDSAMYFCASCFLGRAQETQYFGPGTRLLVL.

In this sample, this clonotype turned up a few times. V usage is TRBV14 and J usage is TRBJ2-1, with 8 bases lining up with TRBD1. The trim removed 1 base at V and 7 bases at J, leaving 6 bases unmatched. The CDR3 totals 15 residues. Germline-derived CDR1 and CDR2 are SGHDN and FVKESK. The CDR3 region has the DNA TGTGCCAGCAGCCAAGGCTTCCGACAGGGGAATGAGCAGTTCTTC. Translated, it gives CASSQGFRQGNEQFF.

Only a few counts were recorded for this clonotype. This rearrangement joins TRBV20-1 to TRBJ2-1; 10 bases agree with TRBD2. The V gene end was trimmed by 5 bases and the J gene end by 2 bases; junction bases not matched to a gene: 6. This CDR3 has 15 residues. From germline, CDR1 is DFQATT and CDR2 SNEGSKA (reference sequence). CDR3 nucleotides: TGCAGTGCTCGATCCGGGACTAGCGCCTACAATGAGCAGTTCTTC. Protein sequence: CSARSGTSAYNEQFF.

This clonotype was observed at least ten times. This chain connects TRBV19 to TRBJ2-2; 9 nucleotides match TRBD2. Looked up from germline, CDR1 is LNHDA and CDR2 is SQIVND (reference sequence). CDR3 size: 15 residues. J gave up 6 bases and V 3 bases, and 5 bases lay outside the gene matches. The chain's CDR3 is CASSIAGTSPGELFF. The CDR3 DNA is TGTGCCAGTAGTATCGCCGGGACTAGCCCCGGGGAGCTGTTTTTT.

This clonotype was detected only a few times. The V and J genes are TRBV29-1 and TRBJ2-1, with a possible D match to TRBD1 (6 bases). Germline CDR1 is SQVTM and CDR2 is ANQGSEA. This CDR3 has 13 amino acids. V lost 3 bases to trimming and J lost 12 bases, with 18 bases between them. The CDR3 DNA is TGCAGCGTTGACGAGGGACAAACGGGTAGGCAGTTCTTC. The encoded protein is CSVDEGQTGRQFF.

There are many counts of this clonotype. The rearrangement uses TRBV10-3 and TRBJ1-5; D not certain. Germline CDR1 ENHRY, CDR2 SYGVKD. The CDR3 contains 14 residues. Trimming cost V 0 bases and J 7 bases, with 10 bases left between them. This chain's CDR3 is CAISESNGEQPQHF. The CDR3 DNA is TGTGCCATCAGTGAGTCGAACGGGGAACAGCCCCAGCATTTT.